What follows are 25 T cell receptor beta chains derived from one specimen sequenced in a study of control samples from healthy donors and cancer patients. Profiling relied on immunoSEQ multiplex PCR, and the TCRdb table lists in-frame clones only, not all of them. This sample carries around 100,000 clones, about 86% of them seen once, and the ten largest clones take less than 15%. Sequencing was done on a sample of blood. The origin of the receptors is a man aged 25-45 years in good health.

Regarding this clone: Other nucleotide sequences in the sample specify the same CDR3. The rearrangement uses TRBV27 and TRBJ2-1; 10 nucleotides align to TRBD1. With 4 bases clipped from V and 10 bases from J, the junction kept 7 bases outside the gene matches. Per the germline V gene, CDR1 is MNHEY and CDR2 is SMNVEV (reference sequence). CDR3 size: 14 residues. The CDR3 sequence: CASSSTGGAGEQFF. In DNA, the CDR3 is TGTGCCAGCAGTTCGACAGGGGGCGCGGGGGAGCAGTTCTTC.

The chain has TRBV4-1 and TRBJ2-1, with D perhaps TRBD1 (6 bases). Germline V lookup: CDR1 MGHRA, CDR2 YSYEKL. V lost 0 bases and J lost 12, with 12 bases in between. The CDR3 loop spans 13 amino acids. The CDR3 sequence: CASSQDRQAVQFF. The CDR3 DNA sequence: TGCGCCAGCAGCCAAGATCGACAGGCTGTGCAGTTCTTC.

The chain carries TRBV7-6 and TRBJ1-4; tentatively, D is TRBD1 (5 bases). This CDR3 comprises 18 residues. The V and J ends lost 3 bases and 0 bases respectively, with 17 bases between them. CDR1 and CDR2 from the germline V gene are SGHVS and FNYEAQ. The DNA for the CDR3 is TGTGCCAGCAGCTTGGAGGAGAGGGGTGTTGCAACTAATGAAAAACTGTTTTTT. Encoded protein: CASSLEERGVATNEKLFF.

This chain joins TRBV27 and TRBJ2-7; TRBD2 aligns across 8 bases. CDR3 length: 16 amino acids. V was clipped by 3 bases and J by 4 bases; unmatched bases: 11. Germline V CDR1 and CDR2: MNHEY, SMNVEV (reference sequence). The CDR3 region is CASSFQHWASGYEQYF. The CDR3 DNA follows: TGTGCCAGCAGTTTCCAGCACTGGGCTAGCGGGTACGAGCAGTACTTC.

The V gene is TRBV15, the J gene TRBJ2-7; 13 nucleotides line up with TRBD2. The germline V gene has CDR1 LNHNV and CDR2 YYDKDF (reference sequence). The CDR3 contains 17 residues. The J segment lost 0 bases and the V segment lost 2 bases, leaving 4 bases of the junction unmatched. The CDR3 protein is CATSRLRTSGSSYEQYF. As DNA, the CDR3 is TGTGCCACCAGCAGACTACGGACTAGCGGGAGCTCCTACGAGCAGTACTTC.

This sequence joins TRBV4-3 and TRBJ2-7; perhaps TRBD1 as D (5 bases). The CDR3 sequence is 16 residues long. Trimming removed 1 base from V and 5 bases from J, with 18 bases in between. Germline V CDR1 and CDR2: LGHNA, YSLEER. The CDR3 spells CASSQGQSSTFHEQYF. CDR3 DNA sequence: TGCGCCAGCAGCCAAGGACAGTCATCAACCTTCCACGAGCAGTACTTC.

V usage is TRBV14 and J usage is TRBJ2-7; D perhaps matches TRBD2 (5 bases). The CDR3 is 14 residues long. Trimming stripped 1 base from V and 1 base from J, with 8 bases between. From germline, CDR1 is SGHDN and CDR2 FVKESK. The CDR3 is CASSQVRGSYEQYF. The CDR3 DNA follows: TGTGCCAGCAGCCAAGTCCGGGGTTCCTACGAGCAGTACTTC.

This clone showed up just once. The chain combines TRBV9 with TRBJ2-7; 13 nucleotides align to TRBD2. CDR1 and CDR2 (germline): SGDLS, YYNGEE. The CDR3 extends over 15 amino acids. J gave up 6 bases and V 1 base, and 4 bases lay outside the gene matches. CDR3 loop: CASSVQGLAGSEQYF. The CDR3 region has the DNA TGTGCCAGCAGCGTACAGGGACTAGCGGGATCCGAGCAGTACTTC. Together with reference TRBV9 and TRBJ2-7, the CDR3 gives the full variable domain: DSGVTQTPKHLITATGQRVTLRCSPRSGDLSVYWYQQSLDQGLQFLIQYYNGEERAKGNILERFSAQQFPDLHSELNLSSLELGDSALYFCASSVQGLAGSEQYFGPGTRLTVT.

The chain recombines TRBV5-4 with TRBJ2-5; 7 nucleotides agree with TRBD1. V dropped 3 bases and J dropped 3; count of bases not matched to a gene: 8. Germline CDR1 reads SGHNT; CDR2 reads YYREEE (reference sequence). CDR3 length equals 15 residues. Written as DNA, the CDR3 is TGTGCCAGCAGCTACTCCTCGACAGGGAAAGAGACCCAGTACTTC. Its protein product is CASSYSSTGKETQYF. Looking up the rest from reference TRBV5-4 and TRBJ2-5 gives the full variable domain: ETGVTQSPTHLIKTRGQQVTLRCSSQSGHNTVSWYQQALGQGPQFIFQYYREEENGRGNFPPRFSGLQFPNYSSELNVNALELDDSALYLCASSYSSTGKETQYFGPGTRLLVL.

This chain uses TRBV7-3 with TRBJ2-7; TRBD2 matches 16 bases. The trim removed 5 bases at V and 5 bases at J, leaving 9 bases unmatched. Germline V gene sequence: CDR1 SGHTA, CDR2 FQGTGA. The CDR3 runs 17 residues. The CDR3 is CASSLGTSGRDSHEQYF. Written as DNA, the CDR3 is TGTGCCAGCAGCCTAGGGACTAGCGGGAGGGATTCACACGAGCAGTACTTC. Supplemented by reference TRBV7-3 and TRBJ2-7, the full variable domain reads GAGVSQTPSNKVTEKGKYVELRCDPISGHTALYWYRQSLGQGPEFLIYFQGTGAADDSGLPNDRFFAVRPEGSVSTLKIQRTERGDSAVYLCASSLGTSGRDSHEQYFGPGTRLTVT.

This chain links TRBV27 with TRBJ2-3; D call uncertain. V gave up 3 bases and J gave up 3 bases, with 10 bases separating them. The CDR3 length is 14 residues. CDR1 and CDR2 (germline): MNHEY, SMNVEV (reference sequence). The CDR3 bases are TGTGCCAGCAGTTTCGGTTTGGGGACAGATACGCAGTATTTT. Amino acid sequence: CASSFGLGTDTQYF.

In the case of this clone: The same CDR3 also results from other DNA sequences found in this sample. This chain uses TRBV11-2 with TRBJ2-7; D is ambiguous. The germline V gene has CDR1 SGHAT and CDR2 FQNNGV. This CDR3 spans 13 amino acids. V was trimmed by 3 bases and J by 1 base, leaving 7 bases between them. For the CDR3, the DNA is TGTGCCAGCAGCTTGACCTTGTCCTACGAGCAGTACTTC. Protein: CASSLTLSYEQYF. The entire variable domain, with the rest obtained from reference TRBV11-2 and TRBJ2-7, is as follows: EAGVAQSPRYKIIEKRQSVAFWCNPISGHATLYWYQQILGQGPKLLIQFQNNGVVDDSQLPKDRFSAERLKGVDSTLKIQPAKLEDSAVYLCASSLTLSYEQYFGPGTRLTVT.

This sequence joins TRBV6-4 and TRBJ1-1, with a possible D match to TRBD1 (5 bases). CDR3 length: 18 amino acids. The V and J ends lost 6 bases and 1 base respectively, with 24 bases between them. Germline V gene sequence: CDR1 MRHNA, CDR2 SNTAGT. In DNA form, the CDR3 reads TGTGCCAGCAGGGACGACAGTGTAGGCGTTCGAAAGAACACTGAAGCTTTCTTT. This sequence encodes CASRDDSVGVRKNTEAFF.

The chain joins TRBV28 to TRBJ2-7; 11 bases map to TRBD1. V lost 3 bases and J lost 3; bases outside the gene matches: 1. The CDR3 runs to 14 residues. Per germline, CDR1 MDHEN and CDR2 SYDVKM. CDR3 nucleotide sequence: TGTGCCAGCAGTTTGGACAGGGGGCTCTACGAGCAGTACTTC. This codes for CASSLDRGLYEQYF.

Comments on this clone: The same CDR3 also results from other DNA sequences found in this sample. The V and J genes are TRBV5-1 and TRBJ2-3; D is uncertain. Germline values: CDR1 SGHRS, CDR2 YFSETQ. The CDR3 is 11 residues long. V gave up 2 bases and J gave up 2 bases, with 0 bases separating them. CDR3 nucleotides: TGCGCCAGCAGCTTCACAGATACGCAGTATTTT. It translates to CASSFTDTQYF.

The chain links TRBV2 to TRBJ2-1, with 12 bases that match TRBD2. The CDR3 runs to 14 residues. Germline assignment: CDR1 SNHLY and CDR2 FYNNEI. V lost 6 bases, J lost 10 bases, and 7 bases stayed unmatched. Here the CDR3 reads CASRPGLAGLEQFF. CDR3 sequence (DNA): TGTGCCAGCAGGCCGGGACTAGCGGGCTTAGAGCAGTTCTTC.

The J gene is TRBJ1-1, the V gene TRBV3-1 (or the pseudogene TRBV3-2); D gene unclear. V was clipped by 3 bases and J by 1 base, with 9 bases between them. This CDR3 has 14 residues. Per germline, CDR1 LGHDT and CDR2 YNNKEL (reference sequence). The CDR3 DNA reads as TGTGCCAGCAGCCAGAGCAGGAAGAACACTGAAGCTTTCTTT. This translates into CASSQSRKNTEAFF.

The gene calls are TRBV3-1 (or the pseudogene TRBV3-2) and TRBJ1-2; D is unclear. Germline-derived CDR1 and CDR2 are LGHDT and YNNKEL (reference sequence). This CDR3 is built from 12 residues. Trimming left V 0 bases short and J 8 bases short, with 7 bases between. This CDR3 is CASSQDSSGYTF. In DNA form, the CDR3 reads TGTGCCAGCAGCCAAGATTCATCCGGCTACACCTTC.

CDR3 amino acids: CASSPLLAGQETQYF. CDR3 DNA: TGTGCCAGCAGCCCTCTACTAGCGGGACAAGAGACCCAGTACTTC. J is TRBJ2-5 and V is TRBV14; TRBD2 matches 10 bases. The trim removed 4 bases at V and 2 bases at J, leaving 4 bases unmatched. CDR3 length: 15 residues. CDR1 is SGHDN, CDR2 FVKESK, per germline.

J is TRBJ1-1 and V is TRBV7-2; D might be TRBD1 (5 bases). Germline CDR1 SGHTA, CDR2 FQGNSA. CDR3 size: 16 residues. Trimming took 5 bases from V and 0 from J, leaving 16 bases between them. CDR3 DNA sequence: TGTGCCAGCAGCCCGGGACTCCTGGACCTGAACACTGAAGCTTTCTTT. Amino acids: CASSPGLLDLNTEAFF.

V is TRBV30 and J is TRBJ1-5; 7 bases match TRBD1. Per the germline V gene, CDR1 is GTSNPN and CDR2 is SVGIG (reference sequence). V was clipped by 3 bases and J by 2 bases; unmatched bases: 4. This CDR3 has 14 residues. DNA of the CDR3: TGTGCCTGGAGCTACAGGGGTGGCAATCAGCCCCAGCATTTT. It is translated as CAWSYRGGNQPQHF.

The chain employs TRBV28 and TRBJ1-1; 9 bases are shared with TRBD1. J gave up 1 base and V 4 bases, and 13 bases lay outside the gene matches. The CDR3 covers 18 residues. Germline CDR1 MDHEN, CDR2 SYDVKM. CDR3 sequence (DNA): TGTGCCAGCAGTTCCCCCCTCACAGGGGGCGAAAAGAACACTGAAGCTTTCTTT. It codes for CASSSPLTGGEKNTEAFF.

The CDR3 nucleotides are TGTGCCAGCAGCTGGACAATCAACACCGGGGAGCTGTTTTTT. This encodes CASSWTINTGELFF. V and J are TRBV5-6 and TRBJ2-2; tentative D call: TRBD1 (5 bases). Germline V gives CDR1 SGHDT, CDR2 YYEEEE. The CDR3 is 14 residues long. V shed 3 bases and J shed 2 bases, with 8 bases lying between them.

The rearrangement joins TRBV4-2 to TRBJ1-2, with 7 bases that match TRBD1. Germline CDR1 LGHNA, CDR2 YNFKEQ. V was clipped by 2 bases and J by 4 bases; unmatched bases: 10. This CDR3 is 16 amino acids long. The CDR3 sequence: CASSQPGTVTPYGYTF. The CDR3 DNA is TGTGCCAGCAGCCAACCTGGGACAGTGACCCCCTATGGCTACACCTTC.

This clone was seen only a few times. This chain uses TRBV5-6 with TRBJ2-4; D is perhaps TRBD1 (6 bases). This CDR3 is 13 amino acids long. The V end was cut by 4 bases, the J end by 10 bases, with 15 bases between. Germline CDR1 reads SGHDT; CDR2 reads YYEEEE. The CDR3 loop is CASSRGHSSIQYF. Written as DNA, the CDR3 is TGTGCCAGCAGCCGGGGACACTCCAGTATTCAGTACTTC.